This TCR beta chain was sequenced during a study of blood T cell repertoires in COVID-19. In the original workflow: How many nucleated cells were present was estimated from reference gene primer amplification. Sequencing used immunoSEQ multiplex PCR; TCRdb keeps in-frame clones, though not all of them. Clonal size and the V and J genes are those of that table, whereas D and trimming came from the DNA. The data show approximately 65,000 clones, around 80% seen once. CDR1 is LGHDT and CDR2 is YNNKEL in the germline V gene (reference sequence). The germline V and J ends were trimmed by 3 bases and 6 bases, with 18 bases remaining between them. This CDR3 region has 16 residues.

The source is a man in his fifties or sixties with acute or convalescent COVID-19. Source material: peripheral blood. This chain uses TRBV3-1 (or the pseudogene TRBV3-2) with TRBJ2-1, with D possibly being TRBD2 (6 bases). CDR3 nucleotide sequence: TGTGCCAGCAGCCAGGAACTAGCTATCCAACTCAATGAGCAGTTCTTC. Its protein product is CASSQELAIQLNEQFF.